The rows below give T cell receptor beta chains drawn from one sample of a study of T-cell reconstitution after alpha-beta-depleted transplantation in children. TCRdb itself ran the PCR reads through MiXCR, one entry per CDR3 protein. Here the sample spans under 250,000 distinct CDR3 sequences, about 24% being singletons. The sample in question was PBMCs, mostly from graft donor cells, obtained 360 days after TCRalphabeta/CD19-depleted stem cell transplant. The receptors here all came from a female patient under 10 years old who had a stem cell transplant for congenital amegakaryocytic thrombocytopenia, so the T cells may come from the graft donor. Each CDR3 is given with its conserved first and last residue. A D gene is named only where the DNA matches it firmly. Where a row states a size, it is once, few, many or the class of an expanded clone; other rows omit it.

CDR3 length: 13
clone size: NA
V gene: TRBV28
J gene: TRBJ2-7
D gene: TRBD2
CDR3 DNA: TGTGCCAGCCGAAGGGAACTAGCGGACGAGCAGTACTTC
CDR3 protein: CASRRELADEQYF

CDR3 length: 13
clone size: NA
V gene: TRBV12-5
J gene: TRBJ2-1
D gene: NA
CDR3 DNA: TGTGCTAGTGTTGAAGGTAACGGGTATGAGCAGTTCTTC
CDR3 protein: CASVEGNGYEQFF

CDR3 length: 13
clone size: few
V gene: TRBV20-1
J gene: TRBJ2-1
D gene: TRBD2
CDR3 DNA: TGCAGTGCTAGCGGGAGGGCGAACAATGAGCAGTTCTTC
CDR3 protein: CSASGRANNEQFF

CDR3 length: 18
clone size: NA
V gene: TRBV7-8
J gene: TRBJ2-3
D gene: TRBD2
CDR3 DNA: TGTGCCAGCAGCTTAGAGGGGGGACTAGCGGACAGCACAGATACGCAGTATTTT
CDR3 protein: CASSLEGGLADSTDTQYF

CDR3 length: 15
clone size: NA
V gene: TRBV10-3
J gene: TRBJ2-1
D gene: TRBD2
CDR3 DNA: TGTGCCATCAGGGAACTAGCGGGAGGGCCCAATGAGCAGTTCTTC
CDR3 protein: CAIRELAGGPNEQFF

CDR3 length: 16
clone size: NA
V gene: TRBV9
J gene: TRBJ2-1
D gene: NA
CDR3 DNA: TGTGCCAGCAGCGTAGACGAGAGGGCGTCTCACAATGAGCAGTTCTTC
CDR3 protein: CASSVDERASHNEQFF

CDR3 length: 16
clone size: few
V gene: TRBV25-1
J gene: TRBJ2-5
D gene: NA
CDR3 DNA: TGTGCCAGCAGTGAATATCGCGGACAGGGAGGGGAGACCCAGTACTTC
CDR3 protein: CASSEYRGQGGETQYF

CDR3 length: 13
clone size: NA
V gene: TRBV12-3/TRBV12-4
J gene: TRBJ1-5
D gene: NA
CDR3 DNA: TGTGCCAGCAGTTTTGGGGGCGTTCAGCCCCAGCATTTT
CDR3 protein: CASSFGGVQPQHF

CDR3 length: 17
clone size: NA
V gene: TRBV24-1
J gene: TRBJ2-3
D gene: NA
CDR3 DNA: TGTGCCACCAGTGATCCGGACCCCAATTCTGGCACAGATACGCAGTATTTT
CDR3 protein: CATSDPDPNSGTDTQYF

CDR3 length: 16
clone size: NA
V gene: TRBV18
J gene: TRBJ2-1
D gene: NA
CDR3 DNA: TGTGCCAGCTCACCAGCGCCAACCTACGGGGCTAATGAGCAGTTCTTC
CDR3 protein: CASSPAPTYGANEQFF

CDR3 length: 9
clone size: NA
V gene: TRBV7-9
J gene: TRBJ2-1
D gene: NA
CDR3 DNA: TGTGCCAGCAATCATGAGCAGTTCTTC
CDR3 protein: CASNHEQFF

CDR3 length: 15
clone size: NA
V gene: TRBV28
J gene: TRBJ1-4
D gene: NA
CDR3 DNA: TGTGCCAGCAGTTTAGGGCAGGGCGGTAATGAAAAACTGTTTTTT
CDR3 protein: CASSLGQGGNEKLFF

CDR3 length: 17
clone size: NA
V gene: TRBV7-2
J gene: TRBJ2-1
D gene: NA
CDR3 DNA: TGTGCCAGCAGCTCCCGTTTTCGCAGGGGAATCAACTATGAGCAGTTCTTC
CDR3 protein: CASSSRFRRGINYEQFF

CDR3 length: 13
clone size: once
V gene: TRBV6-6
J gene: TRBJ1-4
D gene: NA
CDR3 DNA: TGTGCCAGCAGTTACGGGGCGCGTGAAAAACTGTTTTTT
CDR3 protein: CASSYGAREKLFF

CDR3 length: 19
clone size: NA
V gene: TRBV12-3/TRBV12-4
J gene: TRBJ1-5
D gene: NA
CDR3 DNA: TGTGCCAGCAGTTTATACGCAGGAGGCCCTTCATATAGCAATCAGCCCCAGCATTTT
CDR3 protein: CASSLYAGGPSYSNQPQHF

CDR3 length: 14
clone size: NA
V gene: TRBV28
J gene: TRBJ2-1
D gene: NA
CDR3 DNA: TGTGCCAGCAGTCTTCAGGACAGAGACAATGAGCAGTTCTTC
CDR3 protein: CASSLQDRDNEQFF

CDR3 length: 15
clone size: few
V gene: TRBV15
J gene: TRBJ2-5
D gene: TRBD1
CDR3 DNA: TGTGCCACCAGCGGACCCGGGACAGCCCAAGAGACCCAGTACTTC
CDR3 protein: CATSGPGTAQETQYF

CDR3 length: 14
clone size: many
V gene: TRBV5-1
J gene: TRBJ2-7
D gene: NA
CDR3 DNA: TGCGCCAGCAGCTTGGACAGTTACTCCTACGAGCAGTACTTC
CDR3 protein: CASSLDSYSYEQYF

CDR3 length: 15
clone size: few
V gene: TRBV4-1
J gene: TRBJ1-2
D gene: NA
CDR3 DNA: TGCGCCAGCAGCCCCCCCCGGGCAGCCAACTATGGCTACACCTTC
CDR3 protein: CASSPPRAANYGYTF

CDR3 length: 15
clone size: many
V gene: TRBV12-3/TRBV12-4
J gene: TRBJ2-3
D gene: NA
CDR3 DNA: TGTGCCAGCAGTTCCACTAGCCTCGGCACAGATACGCAGTATTTT
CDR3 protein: CASSSTSLGTDTQYF

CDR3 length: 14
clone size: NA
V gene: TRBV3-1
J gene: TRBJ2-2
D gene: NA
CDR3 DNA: TGTGCCAGCAGCCGCACACGTTCGACCGGGGAGCTGTTTTTT
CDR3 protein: CASSRTRSTGELFF

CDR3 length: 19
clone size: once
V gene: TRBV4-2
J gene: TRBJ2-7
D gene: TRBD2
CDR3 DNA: TGTGCCAGCAGCCAAGATTTGGCCCGAGCTCGGACTAGCGCCTACGAGCAGTACTTC
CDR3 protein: CASSQDLARARTSAYEQYF

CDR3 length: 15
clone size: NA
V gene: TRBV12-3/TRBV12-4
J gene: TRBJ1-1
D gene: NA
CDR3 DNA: TGTGCCAGCAGCCCGTGGGGGCCCCGGGGCACTGAAGCTTTCTTT
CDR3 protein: CASSPWGPRGTEAFF

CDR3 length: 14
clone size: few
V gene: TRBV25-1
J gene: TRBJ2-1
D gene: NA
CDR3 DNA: TGTGCCAGCAGTGAATATACGATTAGCAGTGAGCAGTTCTTC
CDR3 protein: CASSEYTISSEQFF

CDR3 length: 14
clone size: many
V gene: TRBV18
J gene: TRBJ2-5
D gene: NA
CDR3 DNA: TGTGCCAGCTCACCAGACGGGCCCATAGAGACCCAGTACTTC
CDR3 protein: CASSPDGPIETQYF

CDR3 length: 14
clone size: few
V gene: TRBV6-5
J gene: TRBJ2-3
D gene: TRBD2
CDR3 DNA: TGTGCCAGCAGTTACCGGGGGGGCAGGAATACGCAGTATTTT
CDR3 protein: CASSYRGGRNTQYF

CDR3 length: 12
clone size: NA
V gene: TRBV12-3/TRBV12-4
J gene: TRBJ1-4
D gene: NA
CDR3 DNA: TGTGCCAGCGCCGACGGGGGCGAAAAACTGTTTTTT
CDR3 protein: CASADGGEKLFF

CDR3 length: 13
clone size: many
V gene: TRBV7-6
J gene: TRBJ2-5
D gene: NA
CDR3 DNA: TGTGCCAGCAGCTTAGCAGCGGGAGAGACCCAGTACTTC
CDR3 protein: CASSLAAGETQYF

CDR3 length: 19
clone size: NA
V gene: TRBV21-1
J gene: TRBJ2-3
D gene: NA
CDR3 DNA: TGTGCCAGCAGCAAAGCGTCCCTAGCGGGAGGCCAGGGCACAGATACGCAGTATTTT
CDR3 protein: CASSKASLAGGQGTDTQYF

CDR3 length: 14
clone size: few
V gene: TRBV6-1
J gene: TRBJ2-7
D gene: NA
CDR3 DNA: TGTGCCAGCACCAAACAGGGAGGCAGCTACGAGCAGTACTTC
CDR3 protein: CASTKQGGSYEQYF

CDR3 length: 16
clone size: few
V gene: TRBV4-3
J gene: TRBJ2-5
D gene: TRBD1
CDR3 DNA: TGCGCCAGCAGCCAGACAGGGGGCGCGAGTGGGGAGACCCAGTACTTC
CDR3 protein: CASSQTGGASGETQYF

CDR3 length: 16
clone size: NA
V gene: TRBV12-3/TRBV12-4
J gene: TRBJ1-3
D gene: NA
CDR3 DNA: TGTGCCAGCAGTTTCAGGACTAAAATCTCTGGAAACACCATATATTTT
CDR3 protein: CASSFRTKISGNTIYF

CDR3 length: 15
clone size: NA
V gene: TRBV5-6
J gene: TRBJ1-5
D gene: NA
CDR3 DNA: TGTGCCAGCAGCTTGGGGTGGCAGAGGAATCAGCCCCAGCATTTT
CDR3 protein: CASSLGWQRNQPQHF

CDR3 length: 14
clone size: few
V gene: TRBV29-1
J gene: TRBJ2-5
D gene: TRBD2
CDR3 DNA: TGCAGCGTTGAGGCTAGCGGGGGGGCTGGGACCCAGTACTTC
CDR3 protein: CSVEASGGAGTQYF

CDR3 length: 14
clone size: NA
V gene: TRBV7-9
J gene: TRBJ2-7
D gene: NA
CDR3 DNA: TGTGCCAGCAGCGTTGTAGGGGTTCCAGATGAGCAGTACTTC
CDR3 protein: CASSVVGVPDEQYF

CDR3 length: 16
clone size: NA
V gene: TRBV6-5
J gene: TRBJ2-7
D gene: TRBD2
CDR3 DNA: TGTGCCAGCAGTTACTCGGGCGGGGGGCTAGGATACGAGCAGTACTTC
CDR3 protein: CASSYSGGGLGYEQYF

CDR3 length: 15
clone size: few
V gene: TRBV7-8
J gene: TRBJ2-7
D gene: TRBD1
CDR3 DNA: TGTGCCAGCAGCTCGGACAGGGCTCTTCTGTACGAGCAGTACTTC
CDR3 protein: CASSSDRALLYEQYF

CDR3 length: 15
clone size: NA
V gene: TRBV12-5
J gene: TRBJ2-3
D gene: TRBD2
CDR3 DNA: TGTGCTAGTGCGAGCGGGACGGGGAGCACAGATACGCAGTATTTT
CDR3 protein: CASASGTGSTDTQYF

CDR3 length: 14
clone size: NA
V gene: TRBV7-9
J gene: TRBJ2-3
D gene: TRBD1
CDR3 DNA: TGTGCCAGCAGCTTTCGGACAGGGACAGATACGCAGTATTTT
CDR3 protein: CASSFRTGTDTQYF

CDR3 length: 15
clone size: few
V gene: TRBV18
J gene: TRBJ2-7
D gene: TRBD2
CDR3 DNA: TGTGCCAGCTCAGCAAGCGGGGGGACGTCCTACGAGCAGTACTTC
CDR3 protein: CASSASGGTSYEQYF

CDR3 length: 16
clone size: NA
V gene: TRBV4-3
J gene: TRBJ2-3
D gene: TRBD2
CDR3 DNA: TGCGCCAGCAGCCAAGGGCCTAGCGGGAGTTTAGATACGCAGTATTTT
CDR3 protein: CASSQGPSGSLDTQYF

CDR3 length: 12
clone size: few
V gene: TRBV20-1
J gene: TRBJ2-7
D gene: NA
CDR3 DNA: TGCAGTGCTAATGCAGGGTTTTACGAGCAGTACTTC
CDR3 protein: CSANAGFYEQYF

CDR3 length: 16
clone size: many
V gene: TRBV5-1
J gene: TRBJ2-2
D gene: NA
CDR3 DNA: TGCGCCAGCAGAAGGACGGCGGGCGGGAACACCGGGGAGCTGTTTTTT
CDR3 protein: CASRRTAGGNTGELFF

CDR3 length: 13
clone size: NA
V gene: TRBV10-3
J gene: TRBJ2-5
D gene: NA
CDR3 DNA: TGTGCCATCAGTGAGAACAGGTGTGAGACCCAGTACTTC
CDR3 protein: CAISENRCETQYF

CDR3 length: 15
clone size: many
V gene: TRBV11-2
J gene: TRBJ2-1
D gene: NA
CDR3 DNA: TGTGCCAGCAGCTTAGGGGCGGCCGGCTATAATGAGCAGTTCTTC
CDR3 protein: CASSLGAAGYNEQFF

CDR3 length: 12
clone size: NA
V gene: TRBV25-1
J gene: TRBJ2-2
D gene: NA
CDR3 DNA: TGTGCCACCAGGAGTGGGGCCGGGGAGCTGTTTTTT
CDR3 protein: CATRSGAGELFF

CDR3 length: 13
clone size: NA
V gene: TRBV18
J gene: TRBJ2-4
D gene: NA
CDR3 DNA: TGTGCCAGCTCGCCGCGAGAAGAAAACATTCAGTACTTC
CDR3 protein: CASSPREENIQYF

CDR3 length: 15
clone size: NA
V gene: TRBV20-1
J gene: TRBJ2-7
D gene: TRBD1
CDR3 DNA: TGCAGTGCTAGTCCACCCCCGGGACAGGGAGTCGAGCAGTACTTC
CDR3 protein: CSASPPPGQGVEQYF

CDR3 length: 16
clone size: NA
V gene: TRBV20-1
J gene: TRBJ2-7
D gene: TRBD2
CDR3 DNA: TGCAGTGCTAGAAAGCTTCTAGCGGGAAAAGGCTACGAGCAGTACTTC
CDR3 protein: CSARKLLAGKGYEQYF

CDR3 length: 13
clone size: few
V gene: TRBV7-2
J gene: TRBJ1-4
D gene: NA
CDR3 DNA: TGTGCCAGCAGCCCAGGCCTCTTCGAAAAACTGTTTTTT
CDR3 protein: CASSPGLFEKLFF

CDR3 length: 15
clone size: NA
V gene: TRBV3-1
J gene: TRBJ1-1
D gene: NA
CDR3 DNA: TGTGCCAGCAGGGCAAATGAGGCACGCTCCACTGAAGCTTTCTTT
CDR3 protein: CASRANEARSTEAFF

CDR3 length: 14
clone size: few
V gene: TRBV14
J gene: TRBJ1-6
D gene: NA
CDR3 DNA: TGTGCCAGCAGCCAGGAATGGGGGATTTCACCCCTCCACTTT
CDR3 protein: CASSQEWGISPLHF

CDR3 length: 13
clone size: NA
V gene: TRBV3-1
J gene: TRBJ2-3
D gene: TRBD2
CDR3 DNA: TGTGCCAGCAGCCAAGCGGGAGGAGATACGCAGTATTTT
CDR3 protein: CASSQAGGDTQYF